This T cell receptor beta chain derives from a study of T-cell reconstitution after alpha-beta-depleted transplantation in children. Study-level points and caveats: Reportedly, roughly two months post-transplant, alpha-beta T cells arose from several hundred expanded graft clones. After transplant, high TCRbeta diversity at day 60 in some patients arose from surviving recipient T cells and thymic progenitors. Most T-cell counts and diversity one year after the transplant came from T cells that were newly produced.

Preparation of the TCRbeta library used unique molecular identifiers. TCRdb re-called the PCR reads through MiXCR, storing one row per CDR3 protein. The sample records 200,000 or so distinct CDR3 sequences, just under 6.5% being singletons. Ten or more counts support this clonotype. Its antigen is as yet unknown. In germline, CDR1 is SQVTM, CDR2 ANQGSEA. The CDR3 runs 14 residues. Trimming removed 3 bases at V and 4 bases at J, with 14 bases between. This material consisted of PBMCs, taken before TCRalphabeta/CD19-depleted stem cell transplant. The gene calls are TRBV29-1 and TRBJ2-3, with D possibly TRBD2 on 6 matching bases. This TCR derives from a girl under three years old with combined immunodeficiency, due to receive a stem cell transplant. The chain's CDR3 is CSVEGSPGADTQYF. CDR3 nucleotides: TGCAGCGTTGAGGGCTCTCCGGGGGCAGATACGCAGTATTTT.